The present TCR beta chain was sequenced within a study of cytomegalovirus exposure and HLA in healthy donors (dated 2017 in TCRdb). Looking at the study overall: According to an earlier analysis of a few hundred of the donors, about 179 million T cells yielded some 110 million unique TCR beta sequences and roughly 280 Gb of sequence data. Roughly 300 gigabases of sequencing data and roughly 80 million unique TCR sequences made up an early release that covered nearly 650 HLA-typed donors. Of the 398 genotyped donors, approximately 80% fell in the genetic ancestry cluster associated with self-reported Caucasian donors. The study aimed to test whether cataloging public T cell receptors could reveal signatures of past pathogen exposure. The T cell repertoires of around 730 subjects were profiled by immunosequencing and related to cytomegalovirus serostatus. Besides the first cohort of approximately 670 subjects, a separate validation cohort made up of 120 different subjects was used. To predict cytomegalovirus infection status, the study brought together high-throughput TCR immunosequencing, statistical association of individual TCRs with disease status, and machine learning. A later analysis re-examined previously published TCR beta repertoires from just over 650 donors and added high-resolution HLA genotyping to investigate patterns of TCR occurrence. In the later analysis, no new phenotypic data were used to find candidate immune exposures; instead, reliance was placed on TCR beta sequences and their occurrence across donors. An earlier analysis of some 500 of the donors used high-throughput TCR beta sequencing to judge whether each TCR beta V gene segment behaved as functional or pseudogenic. Donor age, sex, ethnicity and CMV serostatus were collected together with the repertoire data. Genome-wide SNP genotypes for about three fifths of the roughly 670 donors were used in a later genetic analysis, which treated that subset as a discovery cohort. All discovery cohort repertoires had been generated on a single sequencing platform. HLA typing covered class I and class II loci at four-digit resolution. The number of donors typed differed by locus, with 629-630 for A, B, C, DRB1 and DQB1, approximately 500 for DQA1, about 610 for DPA1, and 400 to 490 for DPB1. Four or five DR-DQ haplotypes were handled as single units for association and clustering because linkage in the cohort was strong. On average, around 240,000 unique TCR beta nucleotide sequences were sequenced per donor among some 420 genotyped donors of the cohort, with roughly a sixth of those sequences being non-productive. Overall study results and their limits: In vitro tests confirmed that three of the cytomegalovirus-associated TCR beta chains recognize cytomegalovirus antigens. Immune exposure information for the cohort was limited to CMV serostatus. A later analysis found that HLA-associated TCR beta chains were more clonally expanded and had lower generation probabilities than equally common non-associated chains. Seventeen rarely observed V segments, including chromosome 9 orphons, were excluded from the earlier analysis of about 500 of the donors because counts were too low. According to a later analysis, TCR association rates differed among HLA loci, with DRB1 alleles showing the most associated TCRs and HLA-C alleles showing the fewest. In a later genetic analysis, fewer N-insertions in productive TCRs were reported among donors in an Asian-associated ancestry cluster than the roughly 670-donor mean. Because the 87-base-pair reads could not distinguish some IMGT-functional V segments, including TRBV6-2 and TRBV6-3, those segments were excluded. In the study, 150 to 200 TCR beta chains were listed as associated with cytomegalovirus. V-gene and J-gene trimming of TCR beta chains was associated with a missense DCLRE1C variant in a later genetic analysis, and the association was replicated in an independent cohort. The authors suggested that the approach could potentially be extended to other disease states and immunological phenotypes. At a false discovery rate of 0.05, a later analysis linked 16,000 or so TCR beta sequences to specific HLA alleles. The classifier was reported to diagnose cytomegalovirus status with high specificity and sensitivity in both the original cohort and the validation cohort. A later analysis reported that several top co-occurrence clusters appeared linked to parvovirus B19, influenza, CMV and Epstein-Barr virus. Presence/absence analyses assumed roughly uniform sequencing depth across donors, an assumption that may not hold. An earlier analysis of roughly 570 of the donors showed that most TCR beta V segments appeared in productive rearrangements either about 90% or about 30% of the time, which broadly matched IMGT annotations. According to a later analysis, most CMV-associated TCR beta chains appeared to be HLA-restricted, and the HLA associations seemed to be driven largely by CMV exposure. A further reported finding was that TCR beta sequences accurately predicted the HLA-A and HLA-B alleles for most subjects in the first cohort. Strong co-occurrence of HLA alleles, especially DR and DQ, made assigning TCR associations to individual alleles difficult. A group of highly shared sequence variants was considered likely to be a technical artifact of the sequencing pipeline. Only TCR beta chains were sequenced in this cohort, and the absence of alpha or paired-chain data limited detectable features. Correlated functional status among segregating V segments might be attributable to linkage disequilibrium, but an unknown experimental factor could not be ruled out. While some public TCRs were present in many individuals, most TCR sequences turned up only very rarely across donors. Because some donors lacked HLA typing at each locus, the association tests relied only on the typed subset.

To prepare the library, the immunoSEQ multiplex PCR assay was applied. A mixture of 60 forward primers for TCR Vbeta segments and 13 reverse primers for TCR Jbeta segments was used in the multiplex PCR. A multiplex PCR assay on genomic DNA amplified the CDR3 region of rearranged TCR beta genes. On the Illumina HiSeq System, the amplified TCR beta libraries were sequenced as 87-base-pair reads. In the paper's pipeline: In a later analysis, around 80 million unique TCR beta chains were counted across the roughly 670 repertoires, and approximately 9.9 million of these chains were shared by at least two donors. Raw reads were error-corrected and collapsed into unique sequences with a nearest-neighbor algorithm that merged closely related sequences to remove PCR and sequencing errors. To assign V, D and J gene segments, CDR3 sequences were aligned to IMGT reference sequences. For a sequence to be retained, at least a six-nucleotide match to both a V gene segment and a J gene segment was required. Rearrangements were classified as productive when the CDR3 lacked stop codons and remained in frame with V and J, and all other rearrangements were classified as non-productive. Following IMGT convention, CDR3 was defined as the stretch from the second conserved V-encoded cysteine to the conserved J-encoded phenylalanine. The earlier analysis of 550 to 650 of the donors excluded any sequence lacking an unambiguous match to a single V gene segment. An earlier analysis of about 600 of the donors called V segments functional above 56.7% productive rearrangements and segregating when the between-donor standard deviation exceeded 5%. A statistical classification framework was built for diagnosing cytomegalovirus status from the catalog of TCR beta chain sequences. V and J gene assignment, in a later analysis, came from comparing TCR nucleotide sequences with IMGT/GENE-DB human TR gene sequences. The TCRdist pipeline was used in a later analysis to assign CDR3 sequences and most-parsimonious VDJ recombination scenarios. In a later analysis, each TCR beta chain was defined by its CDR3 amino acid sequence together with its V-gene family, and reads without a unique V-gene family were excluded. A later analysis removed 500 to 600 highly shared, low-generation-probability nucleotide sequences to deal with suspected cross-contamination and a sequencing artifact. In a later analysis, a clonal expansion index for each public chain was calculated from normalized within-repertoire ranks of inferred template counts. A later analysis computed generation probabilities with a VDJ recombination model fitted to out-of-frame rearrangements, and checked the results against IGoR. A later analysis scored TCR-TCR, TCR-HLA and TCR-CMV co-occurrence with hypergeometric tests, applying a repertoire-size bias correction to TCR pairs. In a later analysis, false discovery rates were estimated by permuting HLA or CMV assignments 20 times. In a later analysis, co-occurring TCRs were grouped with DBSCAN, and TCRdist sequence similarity was added when clustering was performed within HLA-allele-positive subsets. Repertoires with fewer than 30,000 or more than 120,000 public chains were left out of co-occurrence clustering, as were five repertoires with anomalous nucleotide sharing. The source is immuneACCESS, and TCRdb retained only in-frame sequences with V and J called. Part of the clones is not carried over; for the studies checked, unresolved V genes explain less than half of this, and the remainder is unexplained. V and J calls plus clone size are reproduced from that table; the DNA served to infer D and trimming. The sample profile shows 130,000 or so clones; just under 85% of them were found once. The top ten hold roughly 1.9% of the sample.

Compared with germline, V lacks 4 bases and J lacks 8 bases; bases without a gene match: 16. The CDR3 spans 17 residues, from the cysteine through the phenylalanine. Just CDR3 DNA is preserved here, 51 bases in frame from base 1. CDR1 and CDR2 (SGHNT, YYREEE) derive from the germline V gene (reference sequence). On this clone: Its antigen is unknown. Base qualities are missing; no much larger clone stands one base away.

In total, 666 healthy bone marrow donors made up the cohort. Cohort members were all nominally healthy when sampled, although unrecorded immune exposures were likely present. The donor was CMV seronegative and was included in the group of several hundred seronegative cohort members. A peripheral blood sample was provided by each donor, and peripheral blood mononuclear cells were used for TCR beta sequencing. Genomic DNA extraction from the blood cell samples was performed with the Qiagen DNeasy Blood Extraction Kit. Sequenced input: PBMCs. The chain is made from TRBV5-4 and TRBJ1-2; TRBD1 aligns with 11 central bases. The clonotype originates from a woman aged 40 to 49 in good health and CMV-seronegative. The CDR3 loop reads CASSPTPKPGQGEGYTF. The base sequence is TGTGCCAGCAGCCCTACACCTAAACCGGGACAGGGGGAAGGCTACACCTTC.